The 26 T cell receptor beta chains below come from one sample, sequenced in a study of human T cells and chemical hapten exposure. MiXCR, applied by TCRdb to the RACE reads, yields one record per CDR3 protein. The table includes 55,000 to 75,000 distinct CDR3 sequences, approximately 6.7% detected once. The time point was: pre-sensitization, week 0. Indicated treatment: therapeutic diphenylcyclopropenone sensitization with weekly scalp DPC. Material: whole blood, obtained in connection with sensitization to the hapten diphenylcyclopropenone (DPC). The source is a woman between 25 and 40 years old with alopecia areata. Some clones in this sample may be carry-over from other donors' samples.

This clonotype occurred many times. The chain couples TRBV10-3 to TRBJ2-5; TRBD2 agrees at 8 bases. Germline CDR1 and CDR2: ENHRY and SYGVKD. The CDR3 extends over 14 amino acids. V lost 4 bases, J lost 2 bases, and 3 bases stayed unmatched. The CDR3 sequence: CAISVRGGQETQYF. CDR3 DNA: TGTGCCATCAGTGTCCGGGGGGGTCAAGAGACCCAGTACTTC.

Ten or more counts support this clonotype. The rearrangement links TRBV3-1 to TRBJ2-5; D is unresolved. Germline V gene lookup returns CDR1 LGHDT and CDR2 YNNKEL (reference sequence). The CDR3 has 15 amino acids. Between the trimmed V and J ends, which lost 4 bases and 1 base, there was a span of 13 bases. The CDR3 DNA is TGTGCCAGCAGCCCCCGTCTGGGCCTCCAAGAGACCCAGTACTTC. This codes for CASSPRLGLQETQYF.

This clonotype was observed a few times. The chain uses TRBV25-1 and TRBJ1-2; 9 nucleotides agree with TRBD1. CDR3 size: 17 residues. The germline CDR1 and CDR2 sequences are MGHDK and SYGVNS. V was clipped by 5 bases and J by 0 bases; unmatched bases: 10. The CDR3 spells CASSKSGTGPANYGYTF. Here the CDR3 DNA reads TGTGCCAGCAGTAAATCCGGGACAGGGCCAGCTAACTATGGCTACACCTTC.

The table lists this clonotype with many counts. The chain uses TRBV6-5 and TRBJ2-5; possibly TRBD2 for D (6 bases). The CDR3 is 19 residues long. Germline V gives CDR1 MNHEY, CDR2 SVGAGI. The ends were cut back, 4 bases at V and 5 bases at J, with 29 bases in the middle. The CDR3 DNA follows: TGTGCCAGCAGTTCCGAGCGGCAGGGAGGTTCGAGTGAGAGGGAGACCCAGTACTTC. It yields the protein CASSSERQGGSSERETQYF.

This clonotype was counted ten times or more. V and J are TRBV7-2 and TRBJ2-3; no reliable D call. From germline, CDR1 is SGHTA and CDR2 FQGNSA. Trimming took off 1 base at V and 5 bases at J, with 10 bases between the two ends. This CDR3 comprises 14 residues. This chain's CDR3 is CASSLGLEVDTQYF. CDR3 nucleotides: TGTGCCAGCAGCTTAGGACTTGAGGTAGATACGCAGTATTTT.

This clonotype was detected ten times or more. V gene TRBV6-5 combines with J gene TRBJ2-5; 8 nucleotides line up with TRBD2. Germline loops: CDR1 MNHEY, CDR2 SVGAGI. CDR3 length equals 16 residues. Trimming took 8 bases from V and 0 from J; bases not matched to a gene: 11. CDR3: CASPHRRGAYQETQYF. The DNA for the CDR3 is TGTGCCAGCCCGCACCGGCGGGGGGCCTACCAAGAGACCCAGTACTTC.

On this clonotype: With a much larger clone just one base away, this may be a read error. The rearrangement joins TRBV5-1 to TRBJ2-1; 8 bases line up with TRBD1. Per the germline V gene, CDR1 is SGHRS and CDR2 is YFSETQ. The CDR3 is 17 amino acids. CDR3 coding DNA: TGCGCCAGCAGCCGTATGGAGGACAGGGTTGGAGGCAATAAGCAGTTCTTC. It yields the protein CASSRMEDRVGGNKQFF.

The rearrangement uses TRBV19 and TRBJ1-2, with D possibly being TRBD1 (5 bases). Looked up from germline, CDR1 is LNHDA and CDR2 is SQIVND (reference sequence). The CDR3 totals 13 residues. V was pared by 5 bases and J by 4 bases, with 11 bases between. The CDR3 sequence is CASSPGSFYGYTF. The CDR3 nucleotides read TGTGCCAGTAGTCCAGGGAGTTTCTATGGCTACACCTTC.

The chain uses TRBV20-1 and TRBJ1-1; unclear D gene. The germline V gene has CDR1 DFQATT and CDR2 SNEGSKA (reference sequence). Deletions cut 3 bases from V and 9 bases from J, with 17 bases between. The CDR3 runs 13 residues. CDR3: CSASPGLQRQAFF. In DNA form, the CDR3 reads TGCAGTGCTAGCCCCGGTCTTCAGAGACAAGCTTTCTTT.

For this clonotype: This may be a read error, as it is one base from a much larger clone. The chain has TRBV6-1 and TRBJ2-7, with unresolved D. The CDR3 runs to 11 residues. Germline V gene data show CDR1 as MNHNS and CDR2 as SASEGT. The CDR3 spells CASSLAYEEYF. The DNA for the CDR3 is TGTGCCAGCAGTTTAGCCTACGAGGAGTACTTC.

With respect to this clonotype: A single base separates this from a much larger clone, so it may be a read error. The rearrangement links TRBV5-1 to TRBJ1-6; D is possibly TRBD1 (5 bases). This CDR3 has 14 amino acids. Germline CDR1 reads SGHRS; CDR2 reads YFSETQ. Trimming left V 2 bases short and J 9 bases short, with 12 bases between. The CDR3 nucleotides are TGCGCCAGCAGCTTAGAGGGGCTCGGTTCACCCCTCCACTTT. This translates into CASSLEGLGSPLHF.

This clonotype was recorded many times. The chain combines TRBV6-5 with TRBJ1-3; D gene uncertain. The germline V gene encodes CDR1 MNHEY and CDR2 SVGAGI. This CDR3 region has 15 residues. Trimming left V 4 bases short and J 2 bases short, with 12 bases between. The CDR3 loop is CASSFSDSAGNTIYF. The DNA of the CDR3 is TGTGCCAGCAGTTTCTCCGACTCGGCTGGAAACACCATATATTTT.

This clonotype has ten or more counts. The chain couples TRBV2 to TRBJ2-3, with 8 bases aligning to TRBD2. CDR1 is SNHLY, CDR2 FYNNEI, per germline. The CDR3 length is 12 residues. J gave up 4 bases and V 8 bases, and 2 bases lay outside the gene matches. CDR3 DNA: TGTGCCAGCTGGCGGGGGGCAGATACGCAGTATTTT. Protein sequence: CASWRGADTQYF.

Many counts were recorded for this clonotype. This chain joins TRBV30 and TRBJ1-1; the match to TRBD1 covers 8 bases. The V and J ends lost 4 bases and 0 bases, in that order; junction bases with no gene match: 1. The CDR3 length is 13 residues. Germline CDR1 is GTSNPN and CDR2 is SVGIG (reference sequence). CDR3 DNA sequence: TGTGCCTGGAACAGGGGGATGAACACTGAAGCTTTCTTT. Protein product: CAWNRGMNTEAFF. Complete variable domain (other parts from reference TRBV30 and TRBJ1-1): SQTIHQWPATLVQPVGSPLSLECTVEGTSNPNLYWYRQAAGRGLQLLFYSVGIGQISSEVPQNLSASRPQDRQFILSSKKLLLSDSGFYLCAWNRGMNTEAFFGQGTRLTVV.

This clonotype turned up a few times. CDR3 sequence reads: CAISESGNYGYTF. DNA of the CDR3: TGTGCCATCAGTGAGTCAGGGAACTATGGCTACACCTTC. This sequence joins TRBV10-3 and TRBJ1-2; no firm D call. V was cut by 0 bases and J by 2 bases, with 4 bases left in between. The CDR3 runs to 13 residues. Germline assignment: CDR1 ENHRY and CDR2 SYGVKD.

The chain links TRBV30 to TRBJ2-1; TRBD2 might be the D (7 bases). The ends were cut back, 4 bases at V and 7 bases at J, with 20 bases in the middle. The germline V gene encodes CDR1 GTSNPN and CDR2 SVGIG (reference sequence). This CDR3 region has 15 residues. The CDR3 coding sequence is TGTGCCTGGAACTACGGGGGGCCCCGGGGGAATGAGCAGTTCTTC. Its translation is CAWNYGGPRGNEQFF.

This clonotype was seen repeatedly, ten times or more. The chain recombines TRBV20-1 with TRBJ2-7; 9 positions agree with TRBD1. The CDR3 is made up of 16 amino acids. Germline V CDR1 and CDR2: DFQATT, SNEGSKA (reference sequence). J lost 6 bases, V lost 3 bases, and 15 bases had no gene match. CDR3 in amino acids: CSASRGLGQGSGEQYF. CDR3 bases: TGCAGTGCTAGCCGAGGACTGGGACAGGGCTCTGGCGAGCAGTACTTC.

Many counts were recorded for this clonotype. The CDR3 spells CSAREKGNSYEQYF. In nucleotides, the CDR3 is TGCAGTGCTAGAGAAAAGGGAAACTCCTACGAGCAGTACTTC. The chain couples TRBV20-1 to TRBJ2-7; D is unclear. V lost 0 bases to trimming and J lost 0 bases, with 9 bases between them. The CDR3 runs 14 residues. Germline CDR1 DFQATT, CDR2 SNEGSKA (reference sequence).

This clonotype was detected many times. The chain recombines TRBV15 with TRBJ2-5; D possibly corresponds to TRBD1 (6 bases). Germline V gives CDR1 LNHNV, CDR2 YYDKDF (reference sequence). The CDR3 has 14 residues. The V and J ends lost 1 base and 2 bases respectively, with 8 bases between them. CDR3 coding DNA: TGTGCCACCAGCAGAGCTACAGGGCAAGAGACCCAGTACTTC. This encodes CATSRATGQETQYF.

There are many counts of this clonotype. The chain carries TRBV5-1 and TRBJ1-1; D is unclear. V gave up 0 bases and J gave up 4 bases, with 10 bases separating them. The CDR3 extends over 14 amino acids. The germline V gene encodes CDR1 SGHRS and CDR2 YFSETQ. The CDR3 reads CASSLGVSSTEAFF. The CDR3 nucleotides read TGCGCCAGCAGCTTGGGGGTGTCGAGCACTGAAGCTTTCTTT.

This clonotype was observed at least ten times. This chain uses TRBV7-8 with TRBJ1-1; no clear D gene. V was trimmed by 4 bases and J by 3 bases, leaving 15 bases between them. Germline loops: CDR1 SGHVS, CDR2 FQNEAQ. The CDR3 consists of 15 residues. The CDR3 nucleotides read TGTGCCAGCAGCTCTTTCAGTCTGGAGGACACTGAAGCTTTCTTT. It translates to CASSSFSLEDTEAFF.

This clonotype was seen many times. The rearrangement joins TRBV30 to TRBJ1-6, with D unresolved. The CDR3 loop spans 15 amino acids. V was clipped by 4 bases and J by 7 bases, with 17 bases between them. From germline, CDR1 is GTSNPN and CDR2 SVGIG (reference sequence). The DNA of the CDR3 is TGTGCCTGGACCCCAAGAGGCTGGGTGAATTCACCCCTCCACTTT. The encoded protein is CAWTPRGWVNSPLHF.

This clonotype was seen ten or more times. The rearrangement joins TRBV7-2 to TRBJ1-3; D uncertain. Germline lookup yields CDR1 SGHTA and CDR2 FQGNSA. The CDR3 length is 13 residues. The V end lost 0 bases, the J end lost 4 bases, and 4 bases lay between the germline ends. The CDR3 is CASSLAGGNTIYF. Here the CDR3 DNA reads TGTGCCAGCAGCTTAGCGGGAGGAAACACCATATATTTT.

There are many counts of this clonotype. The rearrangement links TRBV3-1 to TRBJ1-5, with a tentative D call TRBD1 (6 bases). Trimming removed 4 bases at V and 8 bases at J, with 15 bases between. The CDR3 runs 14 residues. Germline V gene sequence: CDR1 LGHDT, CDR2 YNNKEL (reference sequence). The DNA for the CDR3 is TGTGCCAGCAGCCGCAACGGGGGCACTGAGCCCCAGCATTTT. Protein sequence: CASSRNGGTEPQHF.

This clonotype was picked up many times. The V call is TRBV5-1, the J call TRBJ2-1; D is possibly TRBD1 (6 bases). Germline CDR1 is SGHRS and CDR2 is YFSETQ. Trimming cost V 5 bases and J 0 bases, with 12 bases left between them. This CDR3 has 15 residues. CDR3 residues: CASRPQGSSYNEQFF. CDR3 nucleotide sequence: TGCGCCAGCAGGCCACAGGGTAGCTCCTACAATGAGCAGTTCTTC.

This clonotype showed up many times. The CDR3: CAILLAGGHTDTQYF. In DNA, the CDR3 is TGTGCCATCCTACTAGCGGGGGGCCACACAGATACGCAGTATTTT. J is TRBJ2-3 and V is TRBV2, with 12 bases fitting TRBD2. The trim removed 10 bases at V and 2 bases at J, leaving 7 bases unmatched. CDR3 length equals 15 residues. CDR1 and CDR2 (germline): SNHLY, FYNNEI. Drawing the rest from reference TRBV2 and TRBJ2-3, the complete variable domain is EPEVTQTPSHQVTQMGQEVILRCVPISNHLYFYWYRQILGQKVEFLVSFYNNEISEKSEIFDDQFSVERPDGSNFTLKIRSTKLEDSAMYFCAILLAGGHTDTQYFGPGTRLTVL.